This TCR beta chain was retrieved from a study of T cells expressing NK-cell markers. For the study at large: Source material for TCR beta repertoires consisted of sorted CD3+CD56+NKG2C+, CD3+CD56+NKG2C- and CD3+CD56-NKG2C+ T cells. Points from the study as a whole: A few donors likewise had their CD3+CD56-NKG2C+ fraction led by these clonotypes.

In the case of this clonotype: The antigen is unknown.

Beta-chain TCR cDNA was generated via 5'RACE template switching with UMIs. TCRdb re-called the 5' RACE reads, yielding one record per CDR3 amino acid sequence without DNA. Its listing shows some 500,000 distinct CDR3 sequences. CDR1 and CDR2 (germline): SGHTA, FQGNSA. The CDR3 is 16 residues long. The chain uses TRBV7-2 and TRBJ2-1; TCRdb proposes TRBD2, but this gene call is untestable without DNA. Sequences were obtained from blood T cells: a sorted CD56 or NKG2C T cell subset, CD4+ or CD8+ T cells, or bulk PBMC T cells (not recorded which). This receptor was taken from a woman aged 45-59 years in good health. The CDR3 region is CASSTAGTFSSDEQFF. The complete variable domain, with remaining parts taken from reference TRBV7-2 and TRBJ2-1, reads GAGVSQSPSNKVTEKGKDVELRCDPISGHTALYWYRQSLGQGLEFLIYFQGNSAPDKSGLPSDRFSAERTGGSVSTLTIQRTQQEDSAVYLCASSTAGTFSSDEQFFGPGTRLTVL.